These 15 T cell receptor beta chains were sequenced from one sample in a study of human T cells and chemical hapten exposure. Time point in this sample: patch test 3, about 24 weeks after DPC sensitization. Treatment here: therapeutic diphenylcyclopropenone sensitization with weekly scalp DPC. MiXCR was run by TCRdb on the RACE reads, yielding one entry per CDR3 protein. The sample holds tens of thousands of distinct CDR3 sequences, 11% seen once. The specimen was whole blood, collected in connection with sensitization to the hapten diphenylcyclopropenone (DPC). The receptors originated from a woman in her forties or fifties with alopecia areata. Some clones in this sample may be carry-over from other donors' samples.

This rearrangement joins TRBV20-1 to TRBJ2-7; D gene unclear. The V end was cut by 6 bases, the J end by 2 bases, with 17 bases between. The CDR3 loop spans 14 amino acids. The germline gives CDR1 DFQATT, CDR2 SNEGSKA (reference sequence). CDR3 in DNA: TGCAGTGCCACCCCTGGCCAGCCCCCCTACGAGCAGTACTTC. Translation gives CSATPGQPPYEQYF.

This clonotype has just a few counts. The junction departs from the called germline gene at one end, perhaps through a read error. This rearrangement joins TRBV28 to TRBJ1-1; unclear D gene. Germline CDR1 and CDR2: MDHEN and SYDVKM. The CDR3 has 14 residues. This CDR3 is CASGLGQLNTEAFF. CDR3 DNA: TGTGCCAGCGGTTTGGGCCAACTGAACACTGAAGCTTTCTTT.

The J gene is TRBJ1-5, the V gene TRBV29-1; 8 bases line up with TRBD1. The CDR3 loop spans 14 amino acids. Trimming cost V 8 bases and J 6 bases; bases outside gene matches: 12. The germline gives CDR1 SQVTM, CDR2 ANQGSEA. The CDR3 DNA reads as TGCAGCTTTCAACCGGGACAGGTGGGTCAGCCCCAGCATTTT. Translating it yields CSFQPGQVGQPQHF.

This clonotype was counted many times. The chain recombines TRBV9 with TRBJ1-1, with D uncertain. There are 13 residues in the CDR3. With 1 base removed from V and 2 bases from J, the gap between germline ends came to 6 bases. Germline values: CDR1 SGDLS, CDR2 YYNGEE. DNA of the CDR3: TGTGCCAGCAGCGTACAGATTAACACTGAAGCTTTCTTT. It yields the protein CASSVQINTEAFF.

The gene calls are TRBV28 and TRBJ1-2; no clear D. The V end was cut by 11 bases, the J end by 0 bases, with 10 bases between. The germline CDR1 and CDR2 sequences are MDHEN and SYDVKM. This CDR3 has 12 residues. The DNA for the CDR3 is TGTGCCGCTCAGCAAACTAACTATGGCTACACCTTC. Encoded protein: CAAQQTNYGYTF.

This clonotype was observed many times. The genes are TRBV2 and TRBJ1-1; D possibly corresponds to TRBD1 (5 bases). Trimming cost V 7 bases and J 4 bases, with 16 bases left between them. The CDR3 covers 14 residues. CDR1 is SNHLY, CDR2 FYNNEI, per germline. Written as DNA, the CDR3 is TGTGCCAGCACTCAGGAGGGACTGCTCACTGAAGCTTTCTTT. Translated: CASTQEGLLTEAFF. The whole variable domain, filled in from reference TRBV2 and TRBJ1-1, reads EPEVTQTPSHQVTQMGQEVILRCVPISNHLYFYWYRQILGQKVEFLVSFYNNEISEKSEIFDDQFSVERPDGSNFTLKIRSTKLEDSAMYFCASTQEGLLTEAFFGQGTRLTVV.

The chain joins TRBV29-1 to TRBJ2-4; D not certain. CDR1 and CDR2 (germline): SQVTM, ANQGSEA. The CDR3 spans 11 residues. Trimming cost V 8 bases and J 8 bases, with 13 bases left between them. For the CDR3, the DNA is TGCAGCTTCTCGACCCAAGACATTCAGTACTTC. Protein: CSFSTQDIQYF.

This clonotype occurred a few times. J is TRBJ2-1 and V is TRBV6-5; D is perhaps TRBD2 (6 bases). CDR1 is MNHEY, CDR2 SVGAGI, per germline. Trimming pared 9 bases from V and 2 bases from J, leaving 17 bases between. The CDR3 spans 15 residues. CDR3 sequence (DNA): TGTGCCAGTCTCCCCCTGGGAGGCGCCTACAATGAGCAGTTCTTC. Its translation is CASLPLGGAYNEQFF.

This clonotype has a count of ten or more. The chain couples TRBV18 to TRBJ2-5; D gene uncertain. Trimming left V 2 bases short and J 6 bases short, with 13 bases between. Germline V gene data show CDR1 as KGHSH and CDR2 as LQKENI. The CDR3 runs 14 residues. The DNA for the CDR3 is TGTGCCAGCTCACCAATGTGGGGTCGAAAGACCCAGTACTTC. Amino acids: CASSPMWGRKTQYF.

This clonotype was picked up many times. V is TRBV10-1 and J is TRBJ1-1, with TRBD1 as a possible D gene (6 bases). The V gene lost 6 bases and the J gene lost 6 bases, with 14 bases spanning the gap. The CDR3 consists of 13 residues. Germline V gene lookup returns CDR1 WNHNN and CDR2 SYGVQD (reference sequence). The CDR3 loop is CASRQDRIAEAFF. CDR3 nucleotides: TGCGCCAGCAGACAGGACAGAATCGCTGAAGCTTTCTTT.

In DNA form, the CDR3 reads TGTGCCAGCAGCTTTCCACCAGGGGACCAAGAGACCCAGTACTTC. Protein: CASSFPPGDQETQYF. The J gene is TRBJ2-5, the V gene TRBV7-9; maybe TRBD1 (6 bases). Trimming took 3 bases from V and 0 from J, leaving 11 bases between them. This CDR3 is built from 15 residues. Germline V gives CDR1 SEHNR, CDR2 FQNEAQ (reference sequence).

V gene TRBV3-1 combines with J gene TRBJ2-4; 7 positions match TRBD2. The CDR3 is 19 residues long. V gave up 2 bases and J gave up 0 bases; unmatched junction bases: 13. Germline CDR1 LGHDT, CDR2 YNNKEL (reference sequence). For the CDR3, the DNA is TGTGCCAGCAGCCAAAGATGGTCGGGAGGTGCAGTAGCCAAAAACATTCAGTACTTC. Amino acids: CASSQRWSGGAVAKNIQYF.

This clonotype came up a few times. The chain recombines TRBV18 with TRBJ1-1, with 9 bases matching TRBD1. Germline CDR1 KGHSH, CDR2 LQKENI. With 3 bases clipped from V and 1 base from J, the junction kept 3 bases outside the gene matches. The CDR3 is 15 amino acids. The CDR3 here is CASSPRQGGNTEAFF. The CDR3 DNA follows: TGTGCCAGCTCACCTAGACAGGGGGGGAACACTGAAGCTTTCTTT.

This clonotype was observed many times. The chain is built from TRBV3-1 and TRBJ2-3; D might be TRBD2 (5 bases). Germline CDR1 reads LGHDT; CDR2 reads YNNKEL (reference sequence). This CDR3 is built from 17 residues. V was cut by 0 bases and J by 4 bases, with 17 bases left in between. CDR3 residues: CASSQDEAGRLADTQYF. CDR3 sequence (DNA): TGTGCCAGCAGCCAAGATGAGGCGGGCAGGTTGGCAGATACGCAGTATTTT.

A remark on this clonotype: At one of its ends the junction is not consistent with the germline gene, which may arise from a read error. J is TRBJ1-5 and V is TRBV28; no reliable D call. There are 17 residues in the CDR3. Germline CDR1 is MDHEN and CDR2 is SYDVKM. CDR3 region: CASSFLGLTHSIQPQHF. The CDR3 region has the DNA TGTGCCAGCAGTTTTCTCGGTTTGACCCATAGCATTCAGCCCCAGCATTTT.